Each of the 21 T cell receptor beta chains below was sequenced from the same sample in a study of blood T cells in healthy people across ages. PCR was performed a second time for about 7 to 12 cycles using a sample-barcoded 5' primer and a J-beta primer mix. Each CDR3 protein gets one entry after TCRdb re-called the 5' RACE reads with MiXCR. The repertoire holds around 600,000 distinct CDR3 sequences, with more than 45% as singletons. The sequenced sample consisted of blood. Receptors originate from a man older than 75 in good health.

This clonotype was counted between two and nine times. J is TRBJ2-1 and V is TRBV20-1; 8 nucleotides agree with TRBD2. This CDR3 has 14 residues. Looked up from germline, CDR1 is DFQATT and CDR2 is SNEGSKA (reference sequence). V was pared by 5 bases and J by 8 bases, with 11 bases of the junction left unmatched. The CDR3 DNA follows: TGCAGTGCTCAACCGCGGGGTAGCGGGGATGAGCAGTTCTTC. Its translation is CSAQPRGSGDEQFF.

The sample holds a few counts of this clonotype. The chain joins TRBV7-9 to TRBJ1-2; 8 bases are shared with TRBD1. The CDR3 runs to 16 residues. J lost 6 bases, V lost 0 bases, and 9 bases had no gene match. Germline V lookup: CDR1 SEHNR, CDR2 FQNEAQ (reference sequence). CDR3 amino acids: CASSLASDRGGDGYTF. In DNA, the CDR3 is TGTGCCAGCAGCTTAGCCTCCGACAGGGGTGGCGATGGCTACACCTTC.

This chain connects TRBV4-2 to TRBJ1-2, with no clear D. Germline loops: CDR1 LGHNA, CDR2 YNFKEQ. V shed 1 base and J shed 4 bases, with 16 bases lying between them. The CDR3 is made up of 16 amino acids. DNA for the CDR3: TGTGCCAGCAGCCAAGTGGGTGGGATCCTCGGCTATGGCTACACCTTC. This sequence encodes CASSQVGGILGYGYTF.

V usage is TRBV6-6 and J usage is TRBJ1-1, with TRBD1 matching 8 bases. The V and J ends lost 6 bases and 3 bases, in that order; junction bases with no gene match: 9. This CDR3 has 15 amino acids. Germline V gene lookup returns CDR1 MNHNY and CDR2 SVGAGI (reference sequence). CDR3 nucleotide sequence: TGTGCCAGCAGGACAGGGGCCCCGAGTGACACTGAAGCTTTCTTT. Its protein is CASRTGAPSDTEAFF.

The chain links TRBV18 to TRBJ2-5; the D is unclear. Germline V CDR1 and CDR2: KGHSH, LQKENI. Trimming removed 2 bases at V and 2 bases at J, with 12 bases between. The CDR3 runs 15 residues. CDR3 bases: TGTGCCAGCTCACCAATTTCGGCAGTACAAGAGACCCAGTACTTC. This encodes CASSPISAVQETQYF. Drawing the rest from reference TRBV18 and TRBJ2-5, the complete variable domain is NAGVMQNPRHLVRRRGQEARLRCSPMKGHSHVYWYRQLPEEGLKFMVYLQKENIIDESGMPKERFSAEFPKEGPSILRIQQVVRGDSAAYFCASSPISAVQETQYFGPGTRLLVL.

The CDR3 nucleotides read TGTGCCAGCAGCCAAGCTAGCGGGAAACTCAATGAGCAGTTCTTC. This encodes CASSQASGKLNEQFF. V usage is TRBV3-1 and J usage is TRBJ2-1, with TRBD2 matching 9 bases. Germline loops: CDR1 LGHDT, CDR2 YNNKEL (reference sequence). With 1 base clipped from V and 6 bases from J, the junction kept 4 bases outside the gene matches. This CDR3 has 15 residues.

The rearrangement uses TRBV27 and TRBJ2-3; D call uncertain. Trimming left V 0 bases short and J 4 bases short, with 8 bases between. The CDR3 consists of 14 residues. Per the germline V gene, CDR1 is MNHEY and CDR2 is SMNVEV (reference sequence). As DNA, the CDR3 is TGTGCCAGCAGTTTATCCCGTTGGGCAGATACGCAGTATTTT. Its protein product is CASSLSRWADTQYF.

In its sample, this clonotype was seen a few times. The J gene is TRBJ2-6, the V gene TRBV20-1; D possibly matches TRBD1 or TRBD2 (5 bases each). The length of the CDR3 is 16 residues. Germline assignment: CDR1 DFQATT and CDR2 SNEGSKA (reference sequence). V lost 0 bases, J lost 3 bases, and 12 bases lay in between. CDR3 bases: TGCAGTGCTAGAGATTCCGGGGCCGGTGGGGCCAACGTCCTGACTTTC. Translating it yields CSARDSGAGGANVLTF.

This clonotype was counted a few times. J is TRBJ2-3 and V is TRBV25-1; D is possibly TRBD1 (6 bases). This CDR3 is 17 amino acids long. CDR1 is MGHDK, CDR2 SYGVNS, per germline. V lost 4 bases to trimming and J lost 2 bases, with 19 bases between them. CDR3 amino acids: CASSVGTNRADTDTQYF. CDR3 coding DNA: TGTGCCAGCAGTGTCGGGACAAATAGAGCCGACACAGATACGCAGTATTTT.

This clonotype has a handful of counts. This chain joins TRBV10-3 and TRBJ2-7, with D perhaps assigned TRBD1 or TRBD2 (5 bases each). The CDR3 has 13 residues. V lost 11 bases, J lost 9 bases, and 23 bases lay in between. CDR1 ENHRY and CDR2 SYGVKD come from the germline V gene. CDR3 DNA sequence: TGTGCCTACGGGGCTTCCGATACTGGGGGGCAGTACTTC. It codes for CAYGASDTGGQYF.

The chain links TRBV6-6 to TRBJ2-1; 9 bases agree with TRBD1. The germline V gene has CDR1 MNHNY and CDR2 SVGAGI (reference sequence). CDR3 length: 15 residues. J lost 4 bases, V lost 2 bases, and 3 bases had no gene match. Here the CDR3 DNA reads TGTGCCAGCAGTTACGGGACAGGGCTGTACAATGAGCAGTTCTTC. Encoded protein: CASSYGTGLYNEQFF.

This clonotype occurred once. This sequence joins TRBV20-1 and TRBJ1-2; tentatively, D is TRBD1 (6 bases). The V end lost 0 bases, the J end lost 4 bases, and 18 bases lay between the germline ends. The CDR3 totals 16 residues. Germline-derived CDR1 and CDR2 are DFQATT and SNEGSKA (reference sequence). CDR3 coding DNA: TGCAGTGCTAGAGATAGTCGGAGACAGGCTACCTATGGCTACACCTTC. Its protein is CSARDSRRQATYGYTF.

With respect to this clonotype: The germline gene is not matched at one end of the junction; a read error may be the cause. The V gene is TRBV13, the J gene TRBJ2-6; TRBD1 is a possible D gene (5 bases). The CDR3 consists of 15 residues. Germline V gene sequence: CDR1 PRHDT, CDR2 FYEKMQ (reference sequence). The DNA for the CDR3 is TGTGCCAGCAGCCTACAGAACTCTGGGGCCAACGTCCCGACTTTC. This gives the protein CASSLQNSGANVPTF.

The rearrangement joins TRBV24-1 to TRBJ2-3, with D possibly being TRBD2 (6 bases). V lost 2 bases, J lost 5 bases, and 13 bases lay in between. The CDR3 runs to 15 residues. Per the germline V gene, CDR1 is KGHDR and CDR2 is SFDVKD. The CDR3 DNA reads TGTGCCACCAGTGATTCCGGGACTCTCGGAGATACGCAGTATTTT. This translates into CATSDSGTLGDTQYF.

This clonotype was seen once. The chain employs TRBV2 and TRBJ2-7; the D gene could be TRBD1 or TRBD2 (5 bases each). This CDR3 is built from 11 residues. Trimming stripped 4 bases from V and 9 bases from J, with 10 bases between. Germline V gene data show CDR1 as SNHLY and CDR2 as FYNNEI. The CDR3 coding sequence is TGTGCCAGCAGTGTCGAGGGACGGCAGTACTTC. Translating gives CASSVEGRQYF. Drawing the rest from reference TRBV2 and TRBJ2-7, the complete variable domain is EPEVTQTPSHQVTQMGQEVILRCVPISNHLYFYWYRQILGQKVEFLVSFYNNEISEKSEIFDDQFSVERPDGSNFTLKIRSTKLEDSAMYFCASSVEGRQYFGPGTRLTVT.

Details on this clonotype: This may be a read error, as it is one base from a much larger clone. The chain is built from TRBV27 and TRBJ2-5; 8 bases line up with TRBD2. V lost 2 bases, J lost 11 bases, and 16 bases stayed unmatched. The length of the CDR3 is 16 residues. Looked up from germline, CDR1 is MNHEY and CDR2 is SMNVEV (reference sequence). CDR3 coding DNA: TGTGCCAGCAGTTTACCTACGGGAGGGTCATCCGGTGAGCAGTACTTC. Its protein is CASSLPTGGSSGEQYF.

The CDR3 reads CSVGTSGGRSYNEQFF. The DNA for the CDR3 is TGCAGTGTCGGGACTAGCGGGGGCAGGTCCTACAATGAGCAGTTCTTC. V gene TRBV20-1 combines with J gene TRBJ2-1; TRBD2 agrees at 14 bases. V lost 7 bases and J lost 1; bases outside the gene matches: 6. Germline CDR1 is DFQATT and CDR2 is SNEGSKA (reference sequence). The CDR3 runs 16 residues.

In this sample, this clonotype turned up a few times. The V call is TRBV10-3, the J call TRBJ2-3; 11 positions match TRBD2. The V gene's germline CDR1 is ENHRY and CDR2 SYGVKD. J was trimmed by 2 bases and V by 6 bases; bases with no gene match: 4. The CDR3 covers 15 residues. CDR3 loop: CAISELAGDTDTQYF. CDR3 DNA sequence: TGTGCCATCAGCGAACTAGCGGGGGACACAGATACGCAGTATTTT.

This clonotype came up a few times. Here the CDR3 DNA reads TGCAGTGCTAGCCAACAGGGGACCCAAGGCTACACCTTC. Translated: CSASQQGTQGYTF. The chain recombines TRBV20-1 with TRBJ1-2; TRBD1 agrees at 7 bases. V was pared by 3 bases and J by 8 bases, with 9 bases of the junction left unmatched. The germline gives CDR1 DFQATT, CDR2 SNEGSKA (reference sequence). The CDR3 is 13 amino acids.

The CDR3 sequence is CASSQGAGARNEQFF. CDR3 nucleotides: TGTGCCAGCAGCCAAGGAGCGGGAGCCCGCAATGAGCAGTTCTTC. This sequence joins TRBV3-1 and TRBJ2-1, with TRBD2 matching over 8 bases. The CDR3 contains 15 residues. Losses at the gene ends were 1 base for V and 6 bases for J; bases not matched to a gene: 5. CDR1 and CDR2 from the germline V gene are LGHDT and YNNKEL (reference sequence).

This clonotype has at least ten counts. The J gene is TRBJ1-6, the V gene TRBV6-6; D gene unclear. Per germline, CDR1 MNHNY and CDR2 SVGAGI (reference sequence). The CDR3 is 14 residues long. Trimming removed 7 bases from V and 3 bases from J, with 10 bases in between. The DNA for the CDR3 is TGTGCCAGCACCCACCGGGGCTATAATTCACCCCTCCACTTT. This codes for CASTHRGYNSPLHF.